The 15 T cell receptor beta chains in this list originate from one sample, sequenced in a study of control samples from healthy donors and cancer patients. Profiling relied on immunoSEQ multiplex PCR, and the TCRdb table lists in-frame clones only, not all of them. In the table there are 150,000 to 200,000 clones, roughly 89% of which are singletons. The specimen sequenced was blood. The receptors originated from a woman aged 25 to 45 in good health.

The chain joins TRBV11-2 to TRBJ1-4, with D possibly TRBD1 on 6 matching bases. Germline-derived CDR1 and CDR2 are SGHAT and FQNNGV. The V and J ends lost 1 base and 7 bases respectively, with 13 bases between them. The CDR3 consists of 15 residues. For the CDR3, the DNA is TGTGCCAGCAGCTTAGGGGACAACAGAGGTGAAAAACTGTTTTTT. Translated, it gives CASSLGDNRGEKLFF.

This chain connects TRBV28 to TRBJ1-4; D might be TRBD1 (5 bases). This CDR3 contains 15 residues. The V gene's germline CDR1 is MDHEN and CDR2 SYDVKM. V was clipped by 3 bases and J by 0 bases, with 8 bases between them. DNA for the CDR3: TGTGCCAGCAGTTTTGGGGGGGCAACTAATGAAAAACTGTTTTTT. Its translation: CASSFGGATNEKLFF.

This chain joins TRBV6-6 and TRBJ2-3, with D perhaps matching TRBD2 (6 bases). V shed 6 bases and J shed 5 bases, with 12 bases lying between them. Germline V gene data show CDR1 as MNHNY and CDR2 as SVGAGI (reference sequence). This CDR3 spans 13 amino acids. The DNA for the CDR3 is TGTGCCAGCAGCCCACTAGCAGGAGATACGCAGTATTTT. Its translation: CASSPLAGDTQYF.

J is TRBJ2-7 and V is TRBV6-6, with a weak D call TRBD2 (7 bases). CDR3 length: 15 residues. Germline values: CDR1 MNHNY, CDR2 SVGAGI (reference sequence). V was pared by 6 bases and J by 3 bases, with 18 bases between. This CDR3 is CASRPYTGRDYEQYF. In DNA form, the CDR3 reads TGTGCCAGCAGGCCCTACACAGGGAGGGACTACGAGCAGTACTTC.

The V gene is TRBV7-9, the J gene TRBJ1-2; perhaps TRBD1 as D (5 bases). V was pared by 1 base and J by 4 bases, with 13 bases between. CDR3 size: 15 residues. CDR1 is SEHNR, CDR2 FQNEAQ, per germline (reference sequence). In DNA, the CDR3 is TGTGCCAGCAGCTTAGTAGCAGGGAGTGGCTATGGCTACACCTTC. Its protein is CASSLVAGSGYGYTF.

The J gene is TRBJ1-1, the V gene TRBV5-1, with 7 bases that match TRBD1. Germline CDR1 reads SGHRS; CDR2 reads YFSETQ. Losses at the gene ends were 3 bases for V and 6 bases for J; bases not matched to a gene: 8. The length of the CDR3 is 14 residues. CDR3 nucleotide sequence: TGCGCCAGCAGCTACAGGGGACGGGAGTCTGAAGCTTTCTTT. Its translation: CASSYRGRESEAFF.

Only a few counts were recorded for this clone. The gene calls are TRBV29-1 and TRBJ1-1; 7 bases match TRBD1. V was pared by 7 bases and J by 2 bases, with 13 bases of the junction left unmatched. The germline V gene has CDR1 SQVTM and CDR2 ANQGSEA. The CDR3 runs 15 residues. The CDR3 DNA reads as TGCAGCGCTCAGGAGCGGACAGGTTTTAACACTGAAGCTTTCTTT. It translates to CSAQERTGFNTEAFF.

This chain uses TRBV28 with TRBJ2-7; 12 bases agree with TRBD2. Germline V gene data show CDR1 as MDHEN and CDR2 as SYDVKM. The V gene end was trimmed by 7 bases and the J gene end by 0 bases; junction bases not matched to a gene: 13. The CDR3 spans 18 residues. This CDR3 is CASIPQEGLAGRSYEQYF. The CDR3 nucleotides read TGTGCCAGCATTCCACAGGAGGGACTAGCGGGCCGCTCCTACGAGCAGTACTTC.

J is TRBJ2-7 and V is TRBV6-5; maybe TRBD2 (5 bases). Germline CDR1 and CDR2: MNHEY and SVGAGI. The CDR3 contains 14 residues. V lost 4 bases and J 0 bases, leaving 10 bases between the germline ends. The CDR3 region has the DNA TGTGCCAGCAGTTCGGACTGGAGCTCCTACGAGCAGTACTTC. Translating it yields CASSSDWSSYEQYF.

The chain uses TRBV10-1 and TRBJ2-5; D might be TRBD2 (6 bases). The CDR3 totals 13 residues. V was trimmed by 6 bases and J by 1 base, leaving 9 bases between them. The germline CDR1 and CDR2 sequences are WNHNN and SYGVQD (reference sequence). CDR3 in amino acids: CASRATSQETQYF. The CDR3 DNA is TGCGCCAGCAGAGCGACTAGCCAAGAGACCCAGTACTTC.

This chain uses TRBV21-1 with TRBJ2-1; the table's D gene call, TRBD1, was not cross checked with the DNA. TRBV21-1 is reported as a pseudogene. This CDR3 has 15 residues. CDR3 sequence: CASSKAGQGPNEQFF. DNA of the CDR3: TGTGCCAGCAGCAAAGCGGGACAGGGTCCGAATGAGCAGTTCTTC.

This chain links TRBV15 with TRBJ1-4; unclear D gene. This CDR3 has 15 residues. Trimming removed 5 bases from V and 5 bases from J, with 15 bases in between. Germline-derived CDR1 and CDR2 are LNHNV and YYDKDF (reference sequence). CDR3 loop: CATSARTAENEKLFF. The DNA of the CDR3 is TGTGCCACCAGCGCCCGGACGGCCGAGAATGAAAAACTGTTTTTT. The full variable domain, its missing parts supplied by reference TRBV15 and TRBJ1-4, is DAMVIQNPRYQVTQFGKPVTLSCSQTLNHNVMYWYQQKSSQAPKLLFHYYDKDFNNEADTPDNFQSRRPNTSFCFLDIRSPGLGDTAMYLCATSARTAENEKLFFGSGTQLSVL.

The chain joins TRBV4-2 to TRBJ1-3, with TRBD1 matching over 11 bases. Germline lookup yields CDR1 LGHNA and CDR2 YNFKEQ. V was clipped by 0 bases and J by 0 bases; unmatched bases: 4. The CDR3 totals 18 residues. The CDR3 here is CASSQEVGTGGSGNTIYF. The CDR3 DNA follows: TGTGCCAGCAGCCAAGAAGTAGGGACAGGGGGCTCTGGAAACACCATATATTTT.

The chain joins TRBV9 to TRBJ2-1, with D unclear. V lost 0 bases and J lost 4, with 2 bases in between. The CDR3 loop spans 12 amino acids. CDR1 is SGDLS and CDR2 is YYNGEE in the germline V gene. The CDR3 DNA sequence: TGTGCCAGCAGCGTAGAGTACAATGAGCAGTTCTTC. Residues: CASSVEYNEQFF.

The chain couples TRBV28 to TRBJ2-6, with TRBD1 matching over 12 bases. The CDR3 consists of 18 residues. Trimming took 0 bases from V and 1 from J; bases not matched to a gene: 1. Germline lookup yields CDR1 MDHEN and CDR2 SYDVKM. The CDR3 DNA follows: TGTGCCAGCAGTTTATGGGGACAGGGGGCGTCTGGGGCCAACGTCCTGACTTTC. Protein sequence: CASSLWGQGASGANVLTF.